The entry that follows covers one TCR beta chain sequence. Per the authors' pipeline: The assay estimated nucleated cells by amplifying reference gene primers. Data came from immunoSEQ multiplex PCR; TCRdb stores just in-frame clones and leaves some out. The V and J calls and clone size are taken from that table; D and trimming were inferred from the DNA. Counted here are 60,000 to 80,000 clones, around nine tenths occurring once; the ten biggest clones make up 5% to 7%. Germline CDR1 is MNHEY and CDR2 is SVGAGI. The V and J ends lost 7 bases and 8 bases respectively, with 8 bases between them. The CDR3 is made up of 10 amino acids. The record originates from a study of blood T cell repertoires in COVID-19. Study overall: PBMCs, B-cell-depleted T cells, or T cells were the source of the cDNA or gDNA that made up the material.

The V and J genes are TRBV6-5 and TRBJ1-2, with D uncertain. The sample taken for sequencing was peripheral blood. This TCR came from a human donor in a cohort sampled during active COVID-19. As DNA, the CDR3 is TGTGCCAGCAACGAGTTCGGCTACACCTTC. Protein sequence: CASNEFGYTF.